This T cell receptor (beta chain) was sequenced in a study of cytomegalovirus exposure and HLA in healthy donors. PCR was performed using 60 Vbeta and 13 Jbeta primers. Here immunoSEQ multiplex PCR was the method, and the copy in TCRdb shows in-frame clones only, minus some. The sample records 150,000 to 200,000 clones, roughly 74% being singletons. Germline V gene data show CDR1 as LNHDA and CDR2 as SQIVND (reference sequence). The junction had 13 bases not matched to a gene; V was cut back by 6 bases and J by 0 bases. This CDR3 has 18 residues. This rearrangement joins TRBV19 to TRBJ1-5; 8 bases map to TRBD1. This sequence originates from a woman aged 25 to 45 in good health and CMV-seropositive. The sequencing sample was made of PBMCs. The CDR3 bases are TGTGCCAGTAGAAAGGCCCCAGGGGGCGAGTATAGCAATCAGCCCCAGCATTTT. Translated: CASRKAPGGEYSNQPQHF.